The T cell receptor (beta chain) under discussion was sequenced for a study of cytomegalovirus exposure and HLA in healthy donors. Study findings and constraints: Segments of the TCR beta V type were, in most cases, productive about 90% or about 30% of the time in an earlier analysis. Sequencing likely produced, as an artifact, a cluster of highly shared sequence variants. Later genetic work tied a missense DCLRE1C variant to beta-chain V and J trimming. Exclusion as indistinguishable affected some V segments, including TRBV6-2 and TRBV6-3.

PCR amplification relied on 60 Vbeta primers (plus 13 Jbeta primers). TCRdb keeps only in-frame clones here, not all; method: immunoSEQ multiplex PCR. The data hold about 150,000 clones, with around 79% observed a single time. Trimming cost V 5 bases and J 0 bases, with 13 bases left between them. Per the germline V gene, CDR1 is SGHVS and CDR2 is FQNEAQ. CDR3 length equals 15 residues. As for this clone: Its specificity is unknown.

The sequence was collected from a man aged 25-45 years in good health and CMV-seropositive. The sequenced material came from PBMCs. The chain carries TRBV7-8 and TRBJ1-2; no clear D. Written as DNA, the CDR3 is TGTGCCAGCAGCCCTCGTAGAGGGTCTAACTATGGCTACACCTTC. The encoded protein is CASSPRRGSNYGYTF.